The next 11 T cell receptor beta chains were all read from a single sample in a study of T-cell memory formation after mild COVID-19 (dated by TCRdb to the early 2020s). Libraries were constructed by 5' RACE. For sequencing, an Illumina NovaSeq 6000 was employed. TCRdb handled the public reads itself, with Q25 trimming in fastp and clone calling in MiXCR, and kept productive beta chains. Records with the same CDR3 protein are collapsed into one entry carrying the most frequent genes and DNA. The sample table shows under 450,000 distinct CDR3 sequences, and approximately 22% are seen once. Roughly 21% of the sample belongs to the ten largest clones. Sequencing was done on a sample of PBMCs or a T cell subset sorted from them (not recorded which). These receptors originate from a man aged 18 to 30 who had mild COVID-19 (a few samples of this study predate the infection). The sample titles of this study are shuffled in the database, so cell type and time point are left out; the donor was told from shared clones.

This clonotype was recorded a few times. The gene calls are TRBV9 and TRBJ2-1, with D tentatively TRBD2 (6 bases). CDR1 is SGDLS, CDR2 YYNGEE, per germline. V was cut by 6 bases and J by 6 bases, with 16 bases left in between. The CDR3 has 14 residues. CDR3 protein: CASTLRDFSNEQFF. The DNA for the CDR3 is TGTGCCAGCACCCTTCGGGACTTTTCCAATGAGCAGTTCTTC.

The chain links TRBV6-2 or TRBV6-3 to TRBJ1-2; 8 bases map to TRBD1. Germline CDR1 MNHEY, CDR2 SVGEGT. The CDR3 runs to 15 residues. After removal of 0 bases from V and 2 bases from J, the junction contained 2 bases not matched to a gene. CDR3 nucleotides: TGTGCCAGCAGTTACTCGTGGACAGGGAACTATGGCTACACCTTC. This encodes CASSYSWTGNYGYTF.

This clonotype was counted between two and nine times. CDR3 nucleotides: TGTGCCAGCAGCTTAGGGGTATGGCAGGGAGACACCGGGGAGCTGTTTTTT. Translated, it gives CASSLGVWQGDTGELFF. This chain links TRBV7-2 with TRBJ2-2; D is tentatively TRBD1 or TRBD2 (5 bases each). Germline values: CDR1 SGHTA, CDR2 FQGNSA. The CDR3 covers 17 residues. V was clipped by 1 base and J by 3 bases, with 15 bases between them.

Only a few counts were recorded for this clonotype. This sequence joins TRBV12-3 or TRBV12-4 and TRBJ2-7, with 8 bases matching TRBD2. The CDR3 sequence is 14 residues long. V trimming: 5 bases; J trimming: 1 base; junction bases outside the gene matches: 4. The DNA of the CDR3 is TGTGCCAGCAGTCCTGGACTAGCATCCTACGAGCAGTACGTC. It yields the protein CASSPGLASYEQYV.

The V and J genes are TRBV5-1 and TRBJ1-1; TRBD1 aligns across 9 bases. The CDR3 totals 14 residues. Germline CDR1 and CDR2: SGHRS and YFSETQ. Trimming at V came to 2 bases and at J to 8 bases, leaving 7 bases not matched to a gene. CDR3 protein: CASSFPGQGQEAFF. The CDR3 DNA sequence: TGCGCCAGCAGCTTCCCGGGACAGGGTCAAGAAGCTTTCTTT.

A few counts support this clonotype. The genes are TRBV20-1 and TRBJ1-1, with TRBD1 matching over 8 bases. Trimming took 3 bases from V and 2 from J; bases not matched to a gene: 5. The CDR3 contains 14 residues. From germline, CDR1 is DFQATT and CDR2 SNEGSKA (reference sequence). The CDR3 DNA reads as TGCAGTGCTAGGGACAGGGTGATCAACACTGAAGCTTTCTTT. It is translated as CSARDRVINTEAFF.

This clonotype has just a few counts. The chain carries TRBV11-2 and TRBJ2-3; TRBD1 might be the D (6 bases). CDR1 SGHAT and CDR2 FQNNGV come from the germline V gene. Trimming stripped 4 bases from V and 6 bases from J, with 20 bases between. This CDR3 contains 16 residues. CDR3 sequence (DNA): TGTGCCAGCAGCTCGCCAACAGGGCCTGGTGGGGATACGCAGTATTTT. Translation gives CASSSPTGPGGDTQYF.

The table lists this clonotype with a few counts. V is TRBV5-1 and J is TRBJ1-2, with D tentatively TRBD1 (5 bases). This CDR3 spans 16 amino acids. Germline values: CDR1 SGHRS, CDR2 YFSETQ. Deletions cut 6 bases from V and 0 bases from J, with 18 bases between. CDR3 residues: CASKAGGKPSNYGYTF. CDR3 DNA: TGCGCCAGCAAGGCGGGGGGGAAACCCTCTAACTATGGCTACACCTTC.

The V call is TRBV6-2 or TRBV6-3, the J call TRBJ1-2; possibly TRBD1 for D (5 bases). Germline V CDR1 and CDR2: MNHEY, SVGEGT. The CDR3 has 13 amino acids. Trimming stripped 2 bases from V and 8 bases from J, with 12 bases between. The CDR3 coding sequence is TGTGCCAGCAGTTACAAGGCAGGGTACGGCTACACCTTC. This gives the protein CASSYKAGYGYTF.

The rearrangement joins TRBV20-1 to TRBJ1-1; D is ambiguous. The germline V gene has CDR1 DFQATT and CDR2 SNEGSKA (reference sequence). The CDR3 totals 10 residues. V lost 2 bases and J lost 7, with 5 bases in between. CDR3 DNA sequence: TGCAGTGCTAGATGGGTTGAAGCTTTCTTT. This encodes CSARWVEAFF.

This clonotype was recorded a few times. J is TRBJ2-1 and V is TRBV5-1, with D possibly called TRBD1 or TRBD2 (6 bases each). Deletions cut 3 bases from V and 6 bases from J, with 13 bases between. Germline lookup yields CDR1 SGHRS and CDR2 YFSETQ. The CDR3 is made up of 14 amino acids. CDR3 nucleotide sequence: TGCGCCAGCAGCTCGAGTTGGGGGGCCAATGAGCAGTTCTTC. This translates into CASSSSWGANEQFF.